The sequence of this T cell receptor beta chain was determined in a study of blood T cell repertoires in COVID-19. TCRdb's copy holds only in-frame clones and misses some; the assay was immunoSEQ multiplex PCR. The sample consists of about 250,000 clones, about 90% of them appearing once. The V gene lost 3 bases and the J gene lost 6 bases, with 11 bases spanning the gap. Germline V gene sequence: CDR1 MDHEN, CDR2 SYDVKM. The CDR3 has 14 residues. This sequence originates from a man older than 75 with acute or convalescent COVID-19. Specimen: peripheral blood. The rearrangement joins TRBV28 to TRBJ2-2; D may be TRBD2 (6 bases). This CDR3 is CASSFLRGSGELFF. In nucleotides, the CDR3 is TGTGCCAGCAGTTTCCTTCGGGGGTCCGGGGAGCTGTTTTTT. Using reference TRBV28 and TRBJ2-2 for the parts outside the CDR3, the full variable domain is DVKVTQSSRYLVKRTGEKVFLECVQDMDHENMFWYRQDPGLGLRLIYFSYDVKMKEKGDIPEGYSVSREKKERFSLILESASTNQTSMYLCASSFLRGSGELFFGEGSRLTVL.